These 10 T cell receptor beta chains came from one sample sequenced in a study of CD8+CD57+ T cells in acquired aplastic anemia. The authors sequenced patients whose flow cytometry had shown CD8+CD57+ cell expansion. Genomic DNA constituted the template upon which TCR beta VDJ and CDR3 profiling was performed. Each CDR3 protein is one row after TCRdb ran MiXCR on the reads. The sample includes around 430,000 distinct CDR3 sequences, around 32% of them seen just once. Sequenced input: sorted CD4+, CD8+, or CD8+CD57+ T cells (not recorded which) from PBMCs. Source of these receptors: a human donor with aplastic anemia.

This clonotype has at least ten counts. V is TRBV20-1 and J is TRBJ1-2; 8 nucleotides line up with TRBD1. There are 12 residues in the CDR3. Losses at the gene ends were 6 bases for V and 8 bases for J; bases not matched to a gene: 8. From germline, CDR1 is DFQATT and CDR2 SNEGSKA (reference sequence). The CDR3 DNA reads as TGCAGTGCACCCACAGGGGGAGAGGGCTACACCTTC. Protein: CSAPTGGEGYTF.

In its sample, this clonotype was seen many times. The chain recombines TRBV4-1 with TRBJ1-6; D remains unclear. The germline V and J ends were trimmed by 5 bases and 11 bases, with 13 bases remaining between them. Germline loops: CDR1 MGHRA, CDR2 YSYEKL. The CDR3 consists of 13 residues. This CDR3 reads CASSTLSSAPLHF. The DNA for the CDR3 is TGCGCCAGCAGCACACTCAGTTCGGCACCCCTCCACTTT.

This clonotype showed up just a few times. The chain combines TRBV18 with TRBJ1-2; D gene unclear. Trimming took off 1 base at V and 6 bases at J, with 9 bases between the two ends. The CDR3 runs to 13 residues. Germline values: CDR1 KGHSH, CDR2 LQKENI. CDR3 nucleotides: TGTGCCAGCTCACCACAGGGCTCGGATGGCTACACCTTC. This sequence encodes CASSPQGSDGYTF.

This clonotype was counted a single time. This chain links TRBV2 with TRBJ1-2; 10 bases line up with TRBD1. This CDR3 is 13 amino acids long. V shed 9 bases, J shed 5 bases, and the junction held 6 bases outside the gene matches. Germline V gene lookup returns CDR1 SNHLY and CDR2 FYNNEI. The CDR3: CASSDRGCYGYTF. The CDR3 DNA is TGTGCCAGTTCGGACAGGGGGTGTTATGGCTACACCTTC.

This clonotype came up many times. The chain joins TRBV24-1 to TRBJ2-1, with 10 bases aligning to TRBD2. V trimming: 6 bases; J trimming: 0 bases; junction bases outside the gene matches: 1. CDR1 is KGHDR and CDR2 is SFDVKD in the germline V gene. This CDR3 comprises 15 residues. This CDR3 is CATSTSGDSYNEQFF. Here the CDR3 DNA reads TGTGCCACCAGTACTAGCGGGGACTCCTACAATGAGCAGTTCTTC.

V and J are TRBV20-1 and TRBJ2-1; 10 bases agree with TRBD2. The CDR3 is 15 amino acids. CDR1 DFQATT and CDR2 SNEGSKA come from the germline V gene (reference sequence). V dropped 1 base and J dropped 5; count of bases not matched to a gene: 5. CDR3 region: CSARVPSGGHNEQFF. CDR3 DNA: TGCAGTGCTAGAGTTCCTAGCGGGGGTCACAATGAGCAGTTCTTC.

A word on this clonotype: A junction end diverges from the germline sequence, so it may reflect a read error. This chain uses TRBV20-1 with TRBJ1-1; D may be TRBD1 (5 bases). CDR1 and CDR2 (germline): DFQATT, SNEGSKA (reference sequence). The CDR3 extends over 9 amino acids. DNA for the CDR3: TGCAGTGCTAGGGGGGGGTTTGGGTTT. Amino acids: CSARGGFGF.

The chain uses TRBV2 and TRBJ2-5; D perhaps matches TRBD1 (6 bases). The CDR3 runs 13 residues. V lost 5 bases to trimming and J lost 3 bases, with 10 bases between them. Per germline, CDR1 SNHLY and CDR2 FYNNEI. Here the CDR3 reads CASSRNREETQYF. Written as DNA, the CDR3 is TGTGCCAGCAGTCGTAACAGGGAAGAGACCCAGTACTTC.

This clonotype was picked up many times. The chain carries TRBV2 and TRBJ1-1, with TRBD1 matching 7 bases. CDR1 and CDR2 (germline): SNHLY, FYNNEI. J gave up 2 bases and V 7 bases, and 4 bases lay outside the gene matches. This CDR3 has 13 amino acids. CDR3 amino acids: CASTGDSNTEAFF. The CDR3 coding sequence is TGTGCCAGCACTGGGGACAGTAACACTGAAGCTTTCTTT.

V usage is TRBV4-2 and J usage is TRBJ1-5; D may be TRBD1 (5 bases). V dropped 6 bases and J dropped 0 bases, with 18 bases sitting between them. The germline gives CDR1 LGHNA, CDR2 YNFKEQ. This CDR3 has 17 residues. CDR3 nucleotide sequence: TGTGCCAGCAGTTACGGGACGGAGGCTTATAGCAATCAGCCCCAGCATTTT. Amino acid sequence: CASSYGTEAYSNQPQHF.